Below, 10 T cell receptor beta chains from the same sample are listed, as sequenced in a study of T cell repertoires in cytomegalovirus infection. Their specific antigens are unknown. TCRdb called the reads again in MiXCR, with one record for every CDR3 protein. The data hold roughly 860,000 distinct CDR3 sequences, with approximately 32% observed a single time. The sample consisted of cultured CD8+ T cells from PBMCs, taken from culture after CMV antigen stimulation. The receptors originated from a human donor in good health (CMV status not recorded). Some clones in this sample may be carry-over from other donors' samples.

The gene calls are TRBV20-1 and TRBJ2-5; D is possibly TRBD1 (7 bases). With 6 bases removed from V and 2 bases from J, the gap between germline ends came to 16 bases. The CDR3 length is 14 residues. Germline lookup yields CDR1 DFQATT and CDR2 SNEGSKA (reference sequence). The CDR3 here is CSADGGTEQETQYF. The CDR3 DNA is TGCAGTGCGGATGGCGGGACAGAACAAGAGACCCAGTACTTC.

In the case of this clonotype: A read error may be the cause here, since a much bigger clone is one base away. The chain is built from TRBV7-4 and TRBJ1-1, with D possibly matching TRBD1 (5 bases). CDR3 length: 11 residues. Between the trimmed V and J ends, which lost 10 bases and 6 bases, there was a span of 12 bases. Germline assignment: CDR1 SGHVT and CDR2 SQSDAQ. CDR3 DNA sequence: TGTGCCAACAGGACCAGCCCTGAAGCTTTCTTT. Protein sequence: CANRTSPEAFF. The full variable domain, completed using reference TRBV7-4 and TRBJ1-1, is GAGVSQSPRYKVAKRGRDVALRCDSISGHVTLYWYRQTLGQGSEVLTYSQSDAQRDKSGRPSGRFSAERPERSVSTLKIQRTEQGDSAVYLCANRTSPEAFFGQGTRLTVV.

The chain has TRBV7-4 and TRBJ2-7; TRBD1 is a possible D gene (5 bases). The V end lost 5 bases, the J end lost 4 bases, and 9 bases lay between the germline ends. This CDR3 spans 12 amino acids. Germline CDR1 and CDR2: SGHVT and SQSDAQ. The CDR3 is CASSQGDYEQYV. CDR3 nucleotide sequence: TGTGCCAGCAGCCAAGGGGATTACGAGCAGTACGTC.

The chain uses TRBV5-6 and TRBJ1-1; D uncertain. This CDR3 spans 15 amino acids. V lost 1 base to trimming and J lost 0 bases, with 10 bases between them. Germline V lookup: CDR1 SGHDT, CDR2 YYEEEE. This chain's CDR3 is CASSLFGGMNTEAFF. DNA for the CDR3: TGTGCCAGCAGCTTGTTCGGCGGGATGAACACTGAAGCTTTCTTT.

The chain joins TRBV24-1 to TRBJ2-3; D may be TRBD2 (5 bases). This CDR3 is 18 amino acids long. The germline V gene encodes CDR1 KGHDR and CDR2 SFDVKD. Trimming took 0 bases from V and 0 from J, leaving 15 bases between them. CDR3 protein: CATSDLHLAEASTDTQYF. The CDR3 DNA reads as TGTGCCACCAGTGATTTGCATCTGGCGGAGGCTAGCACAGATACGCAGTATTTT.

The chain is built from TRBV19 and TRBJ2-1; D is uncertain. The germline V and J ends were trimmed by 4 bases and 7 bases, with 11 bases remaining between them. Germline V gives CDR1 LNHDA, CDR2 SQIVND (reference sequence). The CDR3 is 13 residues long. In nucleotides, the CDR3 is TGTGCCAGTAGTACCACGAATTGGAATGAGCAGTTCTTC. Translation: CASSTTNWNEQFF.

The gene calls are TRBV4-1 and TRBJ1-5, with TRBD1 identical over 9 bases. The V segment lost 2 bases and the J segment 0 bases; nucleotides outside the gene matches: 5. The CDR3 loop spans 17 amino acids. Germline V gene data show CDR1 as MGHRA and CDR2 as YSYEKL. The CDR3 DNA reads TGCGCCAGCAGCCAACACAGGGGGCCTAATAGCAATCAGCCCCAGCATTTT. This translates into CASSQHRGPNSNQPQHF.

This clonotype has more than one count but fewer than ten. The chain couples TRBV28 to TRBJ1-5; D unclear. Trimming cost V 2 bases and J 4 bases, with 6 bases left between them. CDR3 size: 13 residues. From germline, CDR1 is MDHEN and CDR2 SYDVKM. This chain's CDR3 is CASSLPANQPQHF. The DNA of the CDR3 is TGTGCCAGCAGTTTACCGGCAAATCAGCCCCAGCATTTT.

The CDR3 region has the DNA TGTGCCAGCAGTTTGATGAGAGGCAATGGCTACACCTTC. This translates into CASSLMRGNGYTF. The chain is built from TRBV28 and TRBJ1-2; D is unclear. Germline V gene data show CDR1 as MDHEN and CDR2 as SYDVKM. V was pared by 3 bases and J by 6 bases, with 11 bases between. The CDR3 runs 13 residues.

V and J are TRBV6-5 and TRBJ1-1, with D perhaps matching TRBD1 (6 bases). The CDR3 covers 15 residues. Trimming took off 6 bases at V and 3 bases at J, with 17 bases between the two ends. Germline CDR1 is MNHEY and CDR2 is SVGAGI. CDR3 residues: CASRLKEGGYTEAFF. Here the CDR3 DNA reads TGTGCCAGCAGGCTAAAAGAGGGGGGGTACACTGAAGCTTTCTTT.